The 26 T cell receptor beta chains reported below all come from one sample, sequenced in a study of T cell responses to AZD1222 COVID-19 vaccine. Sequencing used immunoSEQ multiplex PCR; TCRdb keeps in-frame clones, though not all of them. The repertoire consists of roughly 150,000 clones, with over 70% occurring once and the leading ten covering about 8.9%. Here the sequenced sample was peripheral blood, taken 28 days after the second AZD1222 dose. The receptors were gathered from an adult who received the AZD1222 COVID-19 vaccine.

The chain joins TRBV4-1 to TRBJ2-5, with 8 bases aligning to TRBD2. The trim removed 4 bases at V and 3 bases at J, leaving 4 bases unmatched. The CDR3 spans 14 residues. Germline lookup yields CDR1 MGHRA and CDR2 YSYEKL. In DNA, the CDR3 is TGCGCCAGCAGCCTGACTAGCGCTGAAGAGACCCAGTACTTC. This gives the protein CASSLTSAEETQYF.

This clone was recorded once. This chain links TRBV12-3 or TRBV12-4 with TRBJ1-1; D is undetermined. The length of the CDR3 is 13 residues. Trimming pared 3 bases from V and 3 bases from J, leaving 8 bases between. In DNA form, the CDR3 reads TGTGCCAGCAGTTTCGGCAGCTACACTGAAGCTTTCTTT. Protein: CASSFGSYTEAFF.

The chain combines TRBV5-1 with TRBJ1-3; D ambiguous. Germline CDR1 reads SGHRS; CDR2 reads YFSETQ. The length of the CDR3 is 16 residues. V was clipped by 0 bases and J by 2 bases, with 12 bases between them. The CDR3 here is CASSLAGVPTGNTIYF. In DNA form, the CDR3 reads TGCGCCAGCAGCTTGGCCGGAGTGCCGACTGGAAACACCATATATTTT.

The gene calls are TRBV7-2 and TRBJ2-2; D ambiguous. CDR3 size: 16 residues. The germline V gene encodes CDR1 SGHTA and CDR2 FQGNSA. The germline V and J ends were trimmed by 0 bases and 7 bases, with 15 bases remaining between them. CDR3 DNA: TGTGCCAGCAGCTTAGCGCGTGGAGTCTGGGGCGGGGAGCTGTTTTTT. Translating gives CASSLARGVWGGELFF.

V is TRBV5-1 and J is TRBJ2-1; D possibly uses TRBD1 or TRBD2 (6 bases each). The CDR3 is made up of 14 amino acids. Germline lookup yields CDR1 SGHRS and CDR2 YFSETQ. Trimming shortened V by 4 bases and J by 6 bases, and 14 bases separated the two germline ends. The CDR3 DNA is TGCGCCAGCAGCCTCTTAGGGGGGCCCAATGAGCAGTTCTTC. It translates to CASSLLGGPNEQFF.

A word on this clone: Other DNA sequences from this sample encode an identical CDR3 as well. The CDR3 bases are TGTGCCAGCAGCTTACTAGGGTCTGGAAACACCATATATTTT. As protein: CASSLLGSGNTIYF. The V gene is TRBV7-9, the J gene TRBJ1-3; D gene uncertain. The V and J ends lost 2 bases and 1 base respectively, with 6 bases between them. The CDR3 is made up of 14 amino acids. Germline V CDR1 and CDR2: SEHNR, FQNEAQ (reference sequence).

V gene TRBV7-8 combines with J gene TRBJ1-1; the match to TRBD1 covers 9 bases. The CDR3 consists of 16 residues. CDR1 and CDR2 (germline): SGHVS, FQNEAQ. V trimming: 5 bases; J trimming: 5 bases; junction bases outside the gene matches: 12. The CDR3 nucleotides read TGTGCCAGCAGCATACAACAGGGGGCGATAGGTACTGAAGCTTTCTTT. Translating it yields CASSIQQGAIGTEAFF.

This clone was found a few times. The genes are TRBV19 and TRBJ2-1; 13 nucleotides agree with TRBD2. Germline loops: CDR1 LNHDA, CDR2 SQIVND (reference sequence). Trimming at V came to 11 bases and at J to 5 bases, leaving 6 bases not matched to a gene. CDR3 length: 14 amino acids. CDR3 coding DNA: TGTGCCGCCCGGACTAGCGGGAGACACAATGAGCAGTTCTTC. As protein: CAARTSGRHNEQFF.

CDR3 protein: CASSEVSNQPQHF. The CDR3 coding sequence is TGTGCCAGCAGTGAAGTAAGCAATCAGCCCCAGCATTTT. The rearrangement joins TRBV6-1 to TRBJ1-5; no clear D gene. The germline gives CDR1 MNHNS, CDR2 SASEGT. This CDR3 comprises 13 residues. Trimming stripped 1 base from V and 1 base from J, with 2 bases between.

J is TRBJ2-7 and V is TRBV5-1; 7 nucleotides match TRBD1. This CDR3 contains 14 residues. Germline V lookup: CDR1 SGHRS, CDR2 YFSETQ. V dropped 0 bases and J dropped 3; count of bases not matched to a gene: 3. CDR3 loop: CASSLGAGGYEQYF. The DNA of the CDR3 is TGCGCCAGCAGCTTGGGGGCAGGGGGCTACGAGCAGTACTTC.

The chain employs TRBV15 and TRBJ1-5; no firm D call. CDR1 LNHNV and CDR2 YYDKDF come from the germline V gene (reference sequence). V shed 0 bases and J shed 10 bases, with 10 bases lying between them. The CDR3 is 13 amino acids. The CDR3 nucleotides are TGTGCCACCAGCAGAGATCATGTAGGACCCCAGCATTTT. Protein sequence: CATSRDHVGPQHF.

This rearrangement joins TRBV19 to TRBJ1-2, with TRBD1 identical over 10 bases. The junction had 7 bases not matched to a gene; V was cut back by 5 bases and J by 7 bases. This CDR3 region has 14 residues. Germline V gives CDR1 LNHDA, CDR2 SQIVND (reference sequence). CDR3 region: CASSSGQGMAGYTF. The CDR3 nucleotides are TGTGCCAGTAGTTCGGGACAGGGGATGGCTGGCTACACCTTC.

The chain links TRBV3-1 (or the pseudogene TRBV3-2) to TRBJ1-1; 8 bases are a match to TRBD1. V trimming: 6 bases; J trimming: 1 base; junction bases outside the gene matches: 4. The germline gives CDR1 LGHDT, CDR2 YNNKEL (reference sequence). The CDR3 is made up of 14 amino acids. CDR3 in DNA: TGTGCCAGCAGACTTGGGACAGGGAACACTGAAGCTTTCTTT. Protein: CASRLGTGNTEAFF.

The chain carries TRBV5-5 and TRBJ2-3; D remains ambiguous. The germline gives CDR1 SGHKS, CDR2 YYEKEE (reference sequence). V was shortened by 1 base and J by 2 bases, with 2 bases between the two germline ends. There are 12 residues in the CDR3. The chain's CDR3 is CASSLTTDTQYF. The CDR3 nucleotides read TGTGCCAGCAGCTTGACCACAGATACGCAGTATTTT.

This rearrangement joins TRBV3-1 (or the pseudogene TRBV3-2) to TRBJ2-3, with D perhaps given as TRBD1 or TRBD2 (5 bases each). The V gene's germline CDR1 is LGHDT and CDR2 YNNKEL (reference sequence). V lost 3 bases to trimming and J lost 4 bases, with 14 bases between them. The CDR3 spans 15 residues. CDR3 sequence: CASSQRGLGPDTQYF. The CDR3 nucleotides read TGTGCCAGCAGCCAGAGGGGATTGGGCCCAGATACGCAGTATTTT.

The chain uses TRBV11-2 and TRBJ2-1, with a possible D match to TRBD2 (5 bases). V gave up 2 bases and J gave up 7 bases, with 6 bases separating them. The CDR3 runs to 12 residues. In germline, CDR1 is SGHAT, CDR2 FQNNGV. The CDR3 nucleotides are TGTGCCAGCAGCTTAAGCGGAAATGAGCAGTTCTTC. The encoded protein is CASSLSGNEQFF.

This clone was seen only once. The junction and the germline gene differ at one end; a read error may be behind it. The rearrangement joins TRBV5-8 to TRBJ2-3, with TRBD2 identical over 7 bases. Per germline, CDR1 SGHTS and CDR2 YDEGEE. The length of the CDR3 is 16 residues. The CDR3 protein is CASSLGLSGGTDTQYF. In nucleotides, the CDR3 is TGTGCCAGCAGTTTGGGACTATCCGGAGGGACAGATACGCAGTATTTT.

The chain carries TRBV14 and TRBJ2-5; 8 positions agree with TRBD1. The V and J ends lost 6 bases and 2 bases, in that order; junction bases with no gene match: 11. This CDR3 has 16 residues. Germline V lookup: CDR1 SGHDN, CDR2 FVKESK. CDR3 sequence: CASSRSWTGLQETQYF. In nucleotides, the CDR3 is TGTGCCAGCAGTCGCTCTTGGACAGGGTTACAAGAGACCCAGTACTTC.

The chain recombines TRBV18 with TRBJ1-4; a possible D gene is TRBD1 (6 bases). V lost 2 bases, J lost 8 bases, and 9 bases lay in between. Germline lookup yields CDR1 KGHSH and CDR2 LQKENI. The CDR3 sequence is 13 residues long. The CDR3 DNA reads as TGTGCCAGCTCACCAAGGGGGAACGAAAAACTGTTTTTT. This sequence encodes CASSPRGNEKLFF.

This chain joins TRBV5-5 and TRBJ1-3; TRBD1 might be the D (6 bases). The CDR3 sequence is 16 residues long. Trimming shortened V by 4 bases and J by 0 bases, and 14 bases separated the two germline ends. Germline V lookup: CDR1 SGHKS, CDR2 YYEKEE (reference sequence). The DNA of the CDR3 is TGTGCCAGCAGCCCGGGGGACACCAGCTCTGGAAACACCATATATTTT. Translation gives CASSPGDTSSGNTIYF.

The V call is TRBV4-2, the J call TRBJ2-7; TRBD2 aligns across 13 bases. Germline lookup yields CDR1 LGHNA and CDR2 YNFKEQ. The V segment lost 0 bases and the J segment 4 bases; nucleotides outside the gene matches: 3. This CDR3 spans 16 amino acids. The CDR3 is CASSQDRTSGSYEQYF. DNA for the CDR3: TGTGCCAGCAGCCAAGATCGGACTAGCGGGAGTTACGAGCAGTACTTC.

Written as DNA, the CDR3 is TGTGCCAGCAGCCAAGGCCCGGGGGTGGGCATGGCCCAAAATCAGCCCCAGCATTTT. Residues: CASSQGPGVGMAQNQPQHF. J is TRBJ1-5 and V is TRBV3-1 (or the pseudogene TRBV3-2); D is possibly TRBD1 (5 bases). The CDR3 sequence is 19 residues long. Germline V gives CDR1 LGHDT, CDR2 YNNKEL (reference sequence). V lost 1 base, J lost 4 bases, and 23 bases lay in between.

The genes are TRBV5-1 and TRBJ1-2; 7 nucleotides line up with TRBD1. From germline, CDR1 is SGHRS and CDR2 YFSETQ. CDR3 length equals 14 residues. The V and J ends lost 4 bases and 6 bases, in that order; junction bases with no gene match: 9. The DNA of the CDR3 is TGCGCCAGCAGCCAAAGCGGGACAGTCGATGGCTACACCTTC. It specifies CASSQSGTVDGYTF.

The chain employs TRBV7-2 and TRBJ2-5; D tentatively fits TRBD1 or TRBD2 (5 bases each). V dropped 4 bases and J dropped 9 bases, with 15 bases sitting between them. The CDR3 is 13 residues long. The germline CDR1 and CDR2 sequences are SGHTA and FQGNSA. The CDR3 DNA sequence: TGTGCCAGCAGCTACCGGGGCCAAGTGGCCCAGTACTTC. Translating it yields CASSYRGQVAQYF.

This clone was seen a few times. The rearrangement joins TRBV6-2 or TRBV6-3 to TRBJ1-2, with D maybe TRBD1 (5 bases). CDR1 is MNHEY, CDR2 SVGEGT, per germline. The CDR3 sequence is 15 residues long. V lost 6 bases, J lost 7 bases, and 21 bases lay in between. The CDR3 region is CASSQSGKGIGGYTF. The CDR3 DNA sequence: TGTGCCAGCAGCCAATCCGGGAAGGGGATAGGTGGCTACACCTTC.

In regard to this clone: Distinct nucleotide sequences in the sample also encode this CDR3. The chain is built from TRBV6-1 and TRBJ1-6; D is unclear. The CDR3 runs to 16 residues. Germline V gene sequence: CDR1 MNHNS, CDR2 SASEGT. V gave up 1 base and J gave up 1 base, with 8 bases separating them. The CDR3 region is CASSEGEGSYNSPLHF. Here the CDR3 DNA reads TGTGCCAGCAGTGAAGGAGAGGGTTCCTATAATTCACCCCTCCACTTT.